These T cell receptor beta chains were read from a single sample in a study of monozygotic twins with inflammatory bowel disease. Reanalyzing the 5' RACE reads, TCRdb keeps one entry per CDR3 protein, without DNA. The specimen's table records around 200,000 distinct CDR3 sequences. The sample consisted of blood. These receptors were obtained from a human donor with ulcerative colitis or Crohn's disease, or a healthy co-twin of an affected twin (not recorded which). Both conserved end residues are part of each CDR3. Rows may omit the clone size; those that give it use once, few, many or a size class.

j_call | v_call | clone_size | cdr3_aa
TRBJ1-2 | TRBV6-1 | . | CASSPRQGSDGYTF
TRBJ2-7 | TRBV10-2 | . | CASSDPDGEQYF
TRBJ1-5 | TRBV4-1 | . | CASSLNRGRESNQPQHF
TRBJ1-1 | TRBV29-1 | . | CSVQGVLTANTEAFF
TRBJ1-5 | TRBV20-1 | . | CSASSFQGRNQPQHF
TRBJ1-1 | TRBV15 | . | CATSRALSVGSTEAFF
TRBJ1-1 | TRBV6-5 | . | CASSYSLTGITFF
TRBJ2-6 | TRBV23-1 | . | CASSRFSDGRSSGANVLTF
TRBJ2-1 | TRBV20-1 | . | CSARVLTGGENYNEQFF
TRBJ1-5 | TRBV6-1 | . | CASRSGQGGNQPQHF
TRBJ2-1 | TRBV5-1 | medium-sized | CASSLAPGIAFAGAYNEQFF
TRBJ2-1 | TRBV5-1 | . | CASSLSWLSNEQFF
TRBJ2-4 | TRBV7-9 | . | CASSLRGQAKNIQYF
TRBJ2-6 | TRBV6-5 | . | CASSYSPEGANVLTF
TRBJ2-1 | TRBV4-2 | . | CASSFYGGEQFF
TRBJ1-1 | TRBV28 | . | CASSLRPVGYTEAFF
TRBJ1-3 | TRBV12-3/TRBV12-4 | . | CASSLAGGGNTIYF
TRBJ2-7 | TRBV20-1 | . | CSAWPEWEQYF
TRBJ1-1 | TRBV20-1 | . | CSAETGGIVNTEAFF
TRBJ2-2 | TRBV12-3/TRBV12-4 | . | CASSLQGWELFF
TRBJ2-2 | TRBV7-3 | . | CASSLFHTLNTGELFF
TRBJ1-1 | TRBV5-1 | . | CASSLGGRSRGNTEAFF
TRBJ2-2 | TRBV5-1 | . | CASSPRGIGGELFF
TRBJ2-4 | TRBV20-1 | . | CSARARGKTGSLLFDPKNIQYF
TRBJ2-7 | TRBV15 | . | CATSSTRDNREQYF
TRBJ2-1 | TRBV6-5 | . | CASSYGPPPGEQFF
TRBJ2-7 | TRBV29-1 | . | CSVLDRASYEQYF
TRBJ2-5 | TRBV5-1 | . | CASSHGTGRETQYF
TRBJ1-5 | TRBV2 | . | CASEEGYSNQPQHF
TRBJ1-5 | TRBV4-1 | . | CASSHTGEGQPQHF
TRBJ1-4 | TRBV3-1 | . | CASSQVRGENEKLFF
TRBJ1-4 | TRBV5-1 | . | CASSRDRVNEKLFF